This is a list of T cell receptor beta chains from one sample in a study of T cells in localized non-small cell lung cancer. Only in-frame clones appear in the TCRdb table, and some are missing; sequencing was by immunoSEQ multiplex PCR. The sample gives about 25,000 clones, roughly 90% of which show up once; roughly 15% is in the top ten. Here the sequenced sample was peripheral blood, taken before any cancer treatment. The receptors stem from a female donor at least 60 years old with stage I lung adenocarcinoma. Both conserved end residues are part of each CDR3.

J gene,V gene,CDR3 length,CDR3 protein
TRBJ2-2,TRBV9,17,CASSVEAGGPNTGELFF
TRBJ2-2,TRBV7-6,18,CASSLEGRLAAATGELFF
TRBJ1-1,TRBV25-1,15,CASRATQGNVVEAFF
TRBJ1-2,TRBV10-3,14,CAISERQGEGGYTF
TRBJ2-7,TRBV5-1,16,CASSTSQARAFNEQYF
TRBJ1-5,TRBV7-9,19,CASSLILPGRPEVNQPQHF
TRBJ2-3,TRBV2,15,CASSEMRGGTDTQYF
TRBJ1-1,TRBV30,14,CAWSEGQRNTEAFF
TRBJ2-1,TRBV5-6,16,CASSLELRGGYNEQFF
TRBJ2-7,TRBV6-1,13,CASSPERAREQYF
TRBJ2-1,TRBV19,13,CASSIIQGNEQFF
TRBJ2-5,TRBV9,16,CASSVGAQPVQETQYF
TRBJ2-3,TRBV5-1,15,CASSSTTNTGDTQYF
TRBJ1-4,TRBV7-4,14,CASSPGQGNEKLFF
TRBJ1-2,TRBV19,16,CASSMGADRLNYGYTF
TRBJ2-1,TRBV5-1,15,CASGPGLVSYNEQFF
TRBJ2-1,TRBV4-1,20,CASSQNLRLAGESHYNEQFF
TRBJ2-1,TRBV30,13,CAWSVSGGNEQFF
TRBJ2-1,TRBV5-1,12,CASSSGGNEQFF
TRBJ1-2,TRBV7-9,13,CASSSSGIGGYTF
TRBJ1-6,TRBV30,16,CASWRRTGPFNSPLHF
TRBJ2-1,TRBV27,14,CASSLAGTYNEQFF
TRBJ1-4,TRBV28,15,CASTSSGQRNEKLFF
TRBJ2-6,TRBV7-9,15,CASSSFGTGANVLTF
TRBJ2-7,TRBV2,14,CASSRLAGAYEQYF
TRBJ2-5,TRBV27,15,CASSLLAGRQETQYF
TRBJ1-2,TRBV6-1,13,CASNQGRNYGYTF
TRBJ2-1,TRBV11-3,16,CASSPGLAGSYNEQFF
TRBJ1-6,TRBV5-1,16,CASSLAGTRNDSPLHF
TRBJ2-7,TRBV6-1,14,CASRGGIPSYEQYF
TRBJ2-1,TRBV28,14,CASSPPLVVHEQFF
TRBJ2-7,TRBV7-2,14,CASSSRAGAYEQYF
TRBJ1-3,TRBV7-9,15,CASSPREHSGNTIYF
TRBJ1-1,TRBV6-5,14,CASRDGASHTEAFF
TRBJ1-5,TRBV2,13,CASRGGSNQPQHF
TRBJ1-2,TRBV5-6,14,CASSSRDRGYDYTF
TRBJ2-7,TRBV5-6,16,CASSILSGTGYDEQYF
TRBJ2-3,TRBV7-9,14,CASSGDRGTDTQYF
TRBJ2-1,TRBV4-1,17,CASSPPEVLLSYNEQFF
TRBJ2-1,TRBV7-3,15,CASSLERSSYNEQFF
TRBJ2-1,TRBV5-1,14,CASSSDFWGDEQFF
TRBJ2-7,TRBV19,14,CASSIVNGDYEQYF
TRBJ1-1,TRBV11-2,16,CASSLDGEWVWTEAFF
TRBJ1-1,TRBV7-8,13,CASSTPGPTEAFF
TRBJ1-2,TRBV11-3,14,CASSLGWGKDGYTF
TRBJ1-4,TRBV7-8,15,CASSSVGEWGEKLFF
TRBJ1-3,TRBV30,13,CAWSVNTGNTIYF
TRBJ1-3,TRBV6-5,14,CASSWGSSGNTIYF
TRBJ1-1,TRBV27,13,CASSLRGNSEAFF
TRBJ1-1,TRBV5-6,14,CASIPGTGDPEAFF
TRBJ1-1,TRBV5-1,13,CASSFWGGTEAFF
TRBJ2-5,TRBV11-3,16,CASSLEKTGGAETQYF
TRBJ1-2,TRBV27,14,CASSLSRGSYGYTF
TRBJ1-4,TRBV5-1,15,CASSFANPTNEKLFF
TRBJ1-1,TRBV7-9,13,CASSLQENTEAFF
TRBJ1-4,TRBV15,14,CATRELQYNEKLFF
TRBJ2-7,TRBV7-9,14,CANSHPGPLDEQYF
TRBJ1-4,TRBV19,14,CASNLPGENEKLFF
TRBJ1-5,TRBV5-4,15,CASSLHGPGNQPQHF